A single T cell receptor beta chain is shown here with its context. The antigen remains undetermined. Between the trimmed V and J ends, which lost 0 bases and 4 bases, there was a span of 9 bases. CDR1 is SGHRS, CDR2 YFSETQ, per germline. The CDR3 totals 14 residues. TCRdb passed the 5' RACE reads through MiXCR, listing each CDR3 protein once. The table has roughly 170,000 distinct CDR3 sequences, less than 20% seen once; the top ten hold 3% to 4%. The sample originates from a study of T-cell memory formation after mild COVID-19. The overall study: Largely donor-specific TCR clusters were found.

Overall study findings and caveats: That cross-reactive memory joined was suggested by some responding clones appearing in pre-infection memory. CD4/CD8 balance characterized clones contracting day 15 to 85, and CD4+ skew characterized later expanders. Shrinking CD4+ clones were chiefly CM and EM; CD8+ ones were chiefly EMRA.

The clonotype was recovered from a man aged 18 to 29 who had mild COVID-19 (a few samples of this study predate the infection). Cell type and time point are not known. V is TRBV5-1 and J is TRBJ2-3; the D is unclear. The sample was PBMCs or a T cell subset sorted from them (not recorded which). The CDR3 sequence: CASSLATSPDTQYF. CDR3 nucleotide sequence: TGCGCCAGCAGCTTGGCCACAAGTCCAGATACGCAGTATTTT.